This paragraph reports one TCR beta chain. The sample originates from a study of technical replicates of blood from several donors. V was trimmed by 1 base and J by 3 bases, leaving 10 bases between them. The CDR3 is 15 residues long. Germline CDR1 is SEHNR and CDR2 is FQNEAQ (reference sequence). Data came from immunoSEQ multiplex PCR; TCRdb stores just in-frame clones and leaves some out. The table has about 88,000 clones, 85% to 95% seen once. The chain links TRBV7-9 to TRBJ1-5, with D unresolved. The material sequenced was T cells isolated from PBMCs. This TCR was sampled from a human donor in good health. The chain's CDR3 is CASSLDRTYNQPQHF. The CDR3 region has the DNA TGTGCCAGCAGCTTAGACAGAACCTACAATCAGCCCCAGCATTTT.